This T cell receptor beta chain was captured by sequencing in a study of T cells in Graves' hyperthyroidism and ophthalmopathy. Overall study: The authors collected peripheral blood at initial diagnosis, before any treatment.

Regarding this clonotype: One junction end does not reproduce the germline sequence, and a read error may be involved.

The CDR3 is 14 residues long. Germline V gene sequence: CDR1 DFQATT, CDR2 SNEGSKA (reference sequence). Those with hyperthyroidism were 18 to 65 years old, newly diagnosed, and ill for under 2 months. Amplified TCR beta CDR3 regions came from RNA transcripts. TCR CDR3 regions were first amplified by RT-PCR with HTBI primers. TCRdb analysed the multiplex PCR reads with MiXCR anew, one entry per CDR3 protein. The sample contains more than 75,000 distinct CDR3 sequences, just over 50% of which appear only once. Specimen: blood. The chain uses TRBV20-1 and TRBJ1-1, with D hard to call. The TCR was taken from a woman aged 35 to 49 with Graves' hyperthyroidism. The CDR3 nucleotides read TGCAATGCTAGTGCCAGTACGCTGAACACTGAAGCTTTCTTT. This translates into CNASASTLNTEAFF.